This TCR beta chain was sequenced in a study of post-analysis software for immune sequencing data. At the level of the study: Both relapsing-remitting and secondary progressive multiple sclerosis featured among the disease courses, as did progressive-relapsing multiple sclerosis. Study findings and constraints: There was significantly lower normalized Chao1 diversity in multiple sclerosis patients than in controls. Elevated frequency relative to controls characterized four or five TRBV segments in patients, TRBV5-6, TRBV5-1 and TRBV20-1 among them. Clustering by F measure revealed strong co-clustering among samples prepared together in one batch.

cDNA libraries of TCR beta carried unique molecular identifiers. Once roughly 1 to 11 million T cells were used, hundreds of thousands of cDNA molecules resulted. MiXCR, run by TCRdb on the PCR reads, gives a single entry per CDR3 protein. The sample lists roughly 700,000 distinct CDR3 sequences, about 32% occurring once. Note on this clonotype: Its target is not known.

The germline V gene has CDR1 DFQATT and CDR2 SNEGSKA (reference sequence). V lost 5 bases to trimming and J lost 3 bases; unmatched junction nucleotides: 14. There are 17 residues in the CDR3. The sample comprised blood. The rearrangement joins TRBV20-1 to TRBJ2-4, with 9 bases aligning to TRBD2. The source of this sequence is a girl between 5 and 17 years old with multiple sclerosis. The CDR3 spells CSALAGVPFRVKNIQYF. The CDR3 coding sequence is TGCAGTGCTTTAGCGGGAGTGCCCTTTAGAGTCAAAAACATTCAGTACTTC.